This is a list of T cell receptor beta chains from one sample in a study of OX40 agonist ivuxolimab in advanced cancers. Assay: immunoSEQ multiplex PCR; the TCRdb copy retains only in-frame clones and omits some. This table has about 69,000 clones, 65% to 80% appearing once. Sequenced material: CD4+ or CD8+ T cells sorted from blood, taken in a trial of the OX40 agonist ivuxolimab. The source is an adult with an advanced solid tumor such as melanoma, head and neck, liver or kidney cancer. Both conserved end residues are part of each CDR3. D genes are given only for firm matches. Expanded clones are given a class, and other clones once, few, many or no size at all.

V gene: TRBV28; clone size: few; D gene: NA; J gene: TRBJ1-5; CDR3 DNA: TGTGCCAGCACCCCCAAGGATGCGGCAACTAATAGCAATCAGCCCCAGCATTTT; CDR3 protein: CASTPKDAATNSNQPQHF
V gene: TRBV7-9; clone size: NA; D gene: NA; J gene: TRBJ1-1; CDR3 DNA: TGTGCCAGCAGCTTACTGGCGTTGATTGAAGCTTTCTTT; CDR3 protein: CASSLLALIEAFF
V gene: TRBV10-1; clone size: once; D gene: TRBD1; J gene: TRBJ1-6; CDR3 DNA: TGCGAAAACAGGGGCTCACCCCTCCACTTT; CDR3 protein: CENRGSPLHF
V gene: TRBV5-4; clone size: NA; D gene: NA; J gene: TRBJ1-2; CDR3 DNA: TGTGCCAGCAGGTCGGGGGGGGCAGGGAACACCATCTATGGCTACACCTTC; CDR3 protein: CASRSGGAGNTIYGYTF
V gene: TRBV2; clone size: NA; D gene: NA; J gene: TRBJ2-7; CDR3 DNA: TGTGCCAGCAGTCGCCAAACCTACGAGCAGTACTTC; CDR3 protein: CASSRQTYEQYF
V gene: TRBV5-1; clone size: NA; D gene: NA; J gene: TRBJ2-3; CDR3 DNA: TGCGCCAGCAGCCGTAGCGGTCCTAGCACAGATACGCAGTATTTT; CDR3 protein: CASSRSGPSTDTQYF
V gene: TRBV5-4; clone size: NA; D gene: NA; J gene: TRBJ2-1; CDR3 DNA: TGTGCCAGCAGCTTGGCTTTGGGAGCATACAATGAGCAGTTCTTC; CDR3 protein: CASSLALGAYNEQFF
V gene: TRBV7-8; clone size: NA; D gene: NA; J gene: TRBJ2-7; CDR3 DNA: TGTGCCAGCAGCTTAGAGGTGGCCTCGGGGCAGTACTTC; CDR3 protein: CASSLEVASGQYF
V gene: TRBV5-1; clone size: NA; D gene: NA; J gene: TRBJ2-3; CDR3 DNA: TGCGCCAGCAGCTTGGACAGGGTTGAGACAGATACGCAGTATTTT; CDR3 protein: CASSLDRVETDTQYF
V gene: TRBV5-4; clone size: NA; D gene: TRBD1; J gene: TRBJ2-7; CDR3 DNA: TGTGCCAGCAGCTCCGGGCCGGGACAGGGAATTTACTACGAGCAGTACTTC; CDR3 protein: CASSSGPGQGIYYEQYF
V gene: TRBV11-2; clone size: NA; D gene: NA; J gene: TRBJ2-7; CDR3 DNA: TGTGCCAGCAGCTCCCCTTCGGGCGAAGGCGAGCAGTACTTC; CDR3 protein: CASSSPSGEGEQYF
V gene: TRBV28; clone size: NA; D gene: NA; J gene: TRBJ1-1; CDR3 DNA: TGTGCCAGCAGTTACGGGGGAACCACTGAAGCTTTCTTT; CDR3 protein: CASSYGGTTEAFF
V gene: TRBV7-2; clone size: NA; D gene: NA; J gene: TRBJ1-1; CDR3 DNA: TGTGCCAGCAGCTTAGGCATTGGTGGCACTGAAGCTTTCTTT; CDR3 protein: CASSLGIGGTEAFF
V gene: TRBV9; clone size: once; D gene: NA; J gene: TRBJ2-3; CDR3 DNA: TGTGCCAGCAGCCGATCAGGGGCGAGCACAGATACGCAGTATTTT; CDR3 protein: CASSRSGASTDTQYF
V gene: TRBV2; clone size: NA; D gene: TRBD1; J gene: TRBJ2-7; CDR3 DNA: TGTGCCAGCAGTGTTGGAAGGGGGCAATACGAGCAGTACTTC; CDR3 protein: CASSVGRGQYEQYF
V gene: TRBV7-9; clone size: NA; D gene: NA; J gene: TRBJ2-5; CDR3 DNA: TGTGCCAGCAGCTCCCATTTGGAGACCCAGTACTTC; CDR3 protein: CASSSHLETQYF
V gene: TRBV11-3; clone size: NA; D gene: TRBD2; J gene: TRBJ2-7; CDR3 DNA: TGTGCCAGCAGCCCAAGTAGCGGGAGTGGCGAGCAGTACTTC; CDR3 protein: CASSPSSGSGEQYF
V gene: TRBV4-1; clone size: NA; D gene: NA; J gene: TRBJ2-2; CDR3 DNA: TGCGCCAGCAGCCAAGTCGGCCGGGGACACACCGGGGAGCTGTTTTTT; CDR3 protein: CASSQVGRGHTGELFF